This TCR beta chain was recorded in a study of identical twins. This clonotype was recorded a few times. Its antigen is not known. The V segment lost 3 bases and the J segment 2 bases; nucleotides outside the gene matches: 7. Germline CDR1 is MGHDK and CDR2 is SYGVNS. The length of the CDR3 is 15 residues. Overall study findings and caveats: The more abundant beta clonotypes in cord blood had fewer insertions, and memory repertoires did not show this.

Each CDR3 protein is one row after TCRdb ran MiXCR on the 5' RACE reads. The sample lists roughly 500,000 distinct CDR3 sequences, under 25% occurring once. Separately, the same data were catalogued under a study of T cells expressing NK-cell markers. That study reports: Sorted CD3+CD56+NKG2C+, CD3+CD56+NKG2C- and CD3+CD56-NKG2C+ T cells provided the TCR beta repertoires.

V and J are TRBV25-1 and TRBJ2-7, with TRBD1 matching 7 bases. The sequenced sample was CD4+ T cells sorted from blood. The receptor's source is a woman under 30 in good health. In DNA form, the CDR3 reads TGTGCCAGCAGTGATCCCGGGACAGAAGCCTACGAGCAGTACTTC. It yields the protein CASSDPGTEAYEQYF.